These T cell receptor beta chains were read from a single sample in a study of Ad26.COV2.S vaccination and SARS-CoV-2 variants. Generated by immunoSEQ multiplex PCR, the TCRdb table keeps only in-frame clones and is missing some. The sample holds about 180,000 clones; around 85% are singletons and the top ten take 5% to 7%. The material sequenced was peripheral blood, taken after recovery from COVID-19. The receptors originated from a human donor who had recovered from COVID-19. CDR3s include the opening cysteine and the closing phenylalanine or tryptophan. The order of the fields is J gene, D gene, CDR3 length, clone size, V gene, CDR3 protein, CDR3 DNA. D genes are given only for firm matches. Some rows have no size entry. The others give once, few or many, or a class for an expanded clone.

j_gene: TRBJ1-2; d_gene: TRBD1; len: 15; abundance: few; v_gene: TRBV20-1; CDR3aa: CSASSPGTALYGYTF; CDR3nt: TGCAGTGCTAGTTCCCCTGGGACAGCCCTTTATGGCTACACCTTC
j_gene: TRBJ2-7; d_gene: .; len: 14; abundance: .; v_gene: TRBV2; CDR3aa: CASSDPNTAYEQYF; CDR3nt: TGTGCCAGCAGTGACCCAAATACAGCGTACGAGCAGTACTTC
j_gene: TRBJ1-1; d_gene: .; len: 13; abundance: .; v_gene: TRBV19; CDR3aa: CASSVRMNTEAFF; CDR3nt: TGTGCCAGTAGTGTCAGAATGAACACTGAAGCTTTCTTT
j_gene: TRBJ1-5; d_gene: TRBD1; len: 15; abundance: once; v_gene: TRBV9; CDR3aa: CASSRQGVYDQPQHF; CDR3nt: TGTGCCAGCAGCCGTCAGGGGGTCTACGATCAGCCCCAGCATTTT
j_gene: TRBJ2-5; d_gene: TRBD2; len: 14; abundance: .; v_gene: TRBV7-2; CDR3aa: CASSLTSGGETQYF; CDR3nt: TGTGCCAGCAGCCTCACTAGCGGGGGGGAGACCCAGTACTTC
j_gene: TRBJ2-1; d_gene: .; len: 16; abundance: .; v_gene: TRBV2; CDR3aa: CASSGLGGASYNEQFF; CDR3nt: TGTGCCAGCAGCGGACTGGGGGGGGCCTCCTACAATGAGCAGTTCTTC
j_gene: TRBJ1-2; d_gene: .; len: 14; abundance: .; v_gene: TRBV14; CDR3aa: CASSQVKGSYGYTF; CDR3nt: TGTGCCAGCAGCCAAGTTAAAGGCAGCTATGGCTACACCTTC
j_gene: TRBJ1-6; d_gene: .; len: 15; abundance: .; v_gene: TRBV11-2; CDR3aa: CASSHPGTQYSPLHF; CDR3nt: TGTGCCAGCAGCCACCCCGGGACCCAATATTCACCCCTCCACTTT
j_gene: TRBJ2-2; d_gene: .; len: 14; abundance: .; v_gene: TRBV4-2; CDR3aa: CASRRDLETGELFF; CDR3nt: TGTGCCAGCAGGCGCGACCTAGAAACCGGGGAGCTGTTTTTT
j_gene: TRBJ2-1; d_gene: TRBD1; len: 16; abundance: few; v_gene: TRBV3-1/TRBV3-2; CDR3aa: CASTTTGTGAYNEQFF; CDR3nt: TGTGCCAGCACCACGACCGGGACAGGGGCCTACAATGAGCAGTTCTTC
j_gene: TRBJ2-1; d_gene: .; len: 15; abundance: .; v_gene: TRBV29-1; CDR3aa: CSVKRTALPYNEQFF; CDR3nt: TGCAGCGTAAAACGGACAGCGCTACCCTACAATGAGCAGTTCTTC
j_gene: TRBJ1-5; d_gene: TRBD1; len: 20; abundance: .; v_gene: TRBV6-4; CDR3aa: CASSDSKGRQGLGSNQPQHF; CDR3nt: TGTGCCAGCAGTGACTCGAAGGGTCGACAGGGCCTAGGGAGCAATCAGCCCCAGCATTTT
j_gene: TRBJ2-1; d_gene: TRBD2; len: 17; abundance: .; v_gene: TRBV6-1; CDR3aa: CASSERYSGGIYNEQFF; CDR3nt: TGTGCCAGCAGTGAAAGGTACTCGGGAGGAATCTACAATGAGCAGTTCTTC
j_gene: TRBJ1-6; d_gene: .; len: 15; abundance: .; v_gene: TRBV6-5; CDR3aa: CASIRRDSYNSPLHF; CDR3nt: TGTGCCAGCATTAGGAGGGACTCCTATAATTCACCCCTCCACTTT